This T cell receptor (beta chain) emerged from a study of OX40 agonist ivuxolimab in advanced cancers. Overall study findings and caveats: Partial responders dosed at 0.1-3.0 mg/kg displayed clonal expansion ranking among the lowest.

TCRdb's copy holds only in-frame clones and misses some; the assay was immunoSEQ multiplex PCR. The sample holds more than 60,000 clones, around 87% seen once. With respect to this clone: Its antigen is not identified.

From germline, CDR1 is ENHRY and CDR2 SYGVKD. The CDR3 loop spans 15 amino acids. Trimming shortened V by 3 bases and J by 2 bases, and 13 bases separated the two germline ends. The sample consisted of CD4+ or CD8+ T cells sorted from blood, taken in a trial of the OX40 agonist ivuxolimab. V usage is TRBV10-3 and J usage is TRBJ1-1, with D uncertain. This sequence originates from an adult with an advanced solid tumor such as melanoma, head and neck, liver or kidney cancer. The CDR3 DNA reads TGTGCCATCAGTGATTCGAAGGGCGCCAACACTGAAGCTTTCTTT. Its translation is CAISDSKGANTEAFF.